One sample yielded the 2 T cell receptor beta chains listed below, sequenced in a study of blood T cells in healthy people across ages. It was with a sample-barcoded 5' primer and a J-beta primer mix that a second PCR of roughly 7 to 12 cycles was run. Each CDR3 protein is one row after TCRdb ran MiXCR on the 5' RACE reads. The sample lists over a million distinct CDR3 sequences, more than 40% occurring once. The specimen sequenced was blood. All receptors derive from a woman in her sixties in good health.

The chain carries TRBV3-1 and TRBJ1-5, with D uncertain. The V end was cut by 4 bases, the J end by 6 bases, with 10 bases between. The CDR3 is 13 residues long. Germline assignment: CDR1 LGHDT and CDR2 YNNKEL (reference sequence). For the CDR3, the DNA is TGTGCCAGCAGCCGCGTAGGGTTTCAGCCCCAGCATTTT. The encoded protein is CASSRVGFQPQHF.

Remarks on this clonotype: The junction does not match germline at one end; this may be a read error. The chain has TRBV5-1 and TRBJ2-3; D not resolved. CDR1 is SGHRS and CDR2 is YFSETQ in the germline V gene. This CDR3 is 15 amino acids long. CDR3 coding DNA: TGCGCCAGCAGGTTGGGTTCTGACGGCCGAGGTACGCAGTATTTT. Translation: CASRLGSDGRGTQYF.